These T cell receptor beta chains were read from a single sample in a study of blood T cell repertoires in COVID-19. TCRdb keeps only in-frame clones here, not all; method: immunoSEQ multiplex PCR. The data show fewer than 200,000 clones, around four fifths seen once. The material sequenced was peripheral blood. The origin of the receptors is a man in his 70s with acute or convalescent COVID-19. Each CDR3 is given with its conserved first and last residue. Fields, in order: D gene, V gene, clone size, CDR3 length, J gene, CDR3 DNA, CDR3 protein. The D gene is left open where the match is weak. Not every row has a clone size; where given, it reads once, few, many or a size class.

d_gene: TRBD2; v_gene: TRBV3-1/TRBV3-2; abundance: NA; len: 17; j_gene: TRBJ2-3; CDR3nt: TGTGCCAGCAGCCAAACCGGGACTAGCGGGGGGGTATACGGGCAGTATTTT; CDR3aa: CASSQTGTSGGVYGQYF
d_gene: TRBD1; v_gene: TRBV29-1; abundance: NA; len: 11; j_gene: TRBJ1-1; CDR3nt: TGCAGCGCGTGGACAGGCACTGAAGCTTTCTTT; CDR3aa: CSAWTGTEAFF
d_gene: NA; v_gene: TRBV27; abundance: few; len: 14; j_gene: TRBJ1-2; CDR3nt: TGTGCCAGCAGCCCCGAGTTACGGGGAGGTGGCTACACCTTC; CDR3aa: CASSPELRGGGYTF
d_gene: NA; v_gene: TRBV28; abundance: NA; len: 16; j_gene: TRBJ2-1; CDR3nt: TGTGCCAGCAGTTTACGAGTCGGGGGAGTATTGGATGAGCAGTTCTTC; CDR3aa: CASSLRVGGVLDEQFF
d_gene: NA; v_gene: TRBV7-8; abundance: NA; len: 15; j_gene: TRBJ2-5; CDR3nt: TGTGCCAGCAGCTTAGCGACAACAAACCAAGAGACCCAGTACTTC; CDR3aa: CASSLATTNQETQYF
d_gene: NA; v_gene: TRBV2; abundance: NA; len: 14; j_gene: TRBJ2-3; CDR3nt: TGTGCCAGCACCGCTAGGACTCGCACAGATACGCAGTATTTT; CDR3aa: CASTARTRTDTQYF
d_gene: NA; v_gene: TRBV2; abundance: NA; len: 13; j_gene: TRBJ1-4; CDR3nt: TGTGCCAGCAGTGAATTGGAGGGAGAAAAACTGTTTTTT; CDR3aa: CASSELEGEKLFF
d_gene: NA; v_gene: TRBV19; abundance: once; len: 15; j_gene: TRBJ1-3; CDR3nt: TGTGCCAGTAGTATAGCTCAGGACTCTGGAAACACCATATATTTT; CDR3aa: CASSIAQDSGNTIYF
d_gene: TRBD1; v_gene: TRBV6-5; abundance: NA; len: 13; j_gene: TRBJ1-1; CDR3nt: TGTGCCAGCAGTTGGGACAGCGGCACTGAAGCTTTCTTT; CDR3aa: CASSWDSGTEAFF
d_gene: TRBD2; v_gene: TRBV11-2; abundance: NA; len: 15; j_gene: TRBJ2-7; CDR3nt: TGTGCCAGCAGCGTACAGCGGGGGGAGAACTACGAGCAGTACTTC; CDR3aa: CASSVQRGENYEQYF
d_gene: NA; v_gene: TRBV5-1; abundance: NA; len: 15; j_gene: TRBJ1-1; CDR3nt: TGCGCCAGCAGCCTCCCATTACAGGGTAAGGGTGAAGCTTTCTTT; CDR3aa: CASSLPLQGKGEAFF
d_gene: TRBD1; v_gene: TRBV19; abundance: NA; len: 14; j_gene: TRBJ2-3; CDR3nt: TGTGCCAGTAGTCGGACAGGGGACAGGGATACGCAGTATTTT; CDR3aa: CASSRTGDRDTQYF
d_gene: TRBD2; v_gene: TRBV10-3; abundance: NA; len: 16; j_gene: TRBJ2-3; CDR3nt: TGTGCCATCAGTGGGTTAGCGGGAGCGGGGACAGATACGCAGTATTTT; CDR3aa: CAISGLAGAGTDTQYF
d_gene: TRBD1; v_gene: TRBV28; abundance: NA; len: 17; j_gene: TRBJ1-3; CDR3nt: TGTGCCAGCAGAGGTGAGGGACAGGGAGTTTCCGGAAACACCATATATTTT; CDR3aa: CASRGEGQGVSGNTIYF
d_gene: NA; v_gene: TRBV5-4; abundance: NA; len: 12; j_gene: TRBJ2-7; CDR3nt: TGTGCCAGCAGCACTCGGGGTTACGAGCAGTACTTC; CDR3aa: CASSTRGYEQYF
d_gene: TRBD1; v_gene: TRBV6-4; abundance: NA; len: 13; j_gene: TRBJ2-1; CDR3nt: TGTGCCAGCAGTGGAGACAGGGCGACTGAGCAGTTCTTC; CDR3aa: CASSGDRATEQFF
d_gene: NA; v_gene: TRBV7-8; abundance: NA; len: 15; j_gene: TRBJ1-5; CDR3nt: TGTGCCAGCAGCTTAGCGAACTCCCAGGGACAGCCCCAGCATTTT; CDR3aa: CASSLANSQGQPQHF
d_gene: TRBD1; v_gene: TRBV2; abundance: NA; len: 18; j_gene: TRBJ1-4; CDR3nt: TGTGCCAGCAGTGAAGAGTTTACCCTTCAGGGGGGCAATGAAAAACTGTTTTTT; CDR3aa: CASSEEFTLQGGNEKLFF
d_gene: TRBD2; v_gene: TRBV10-3; abundance: NA; len: 15; j_gene: TRBJ2-1; CDR3nt: TGTGCCATCAAACGACTAGCGGGAGAGGCGGATGAGCAGTTCTTC; CDR3aa: CAIKRLAGEADEQFF
d_gene: NA; v_gene: TRBV11-3; abundance: NA; len: 17; j_gene: TRBJ2-1; CDR3nt: TGTGCCAGCAGCTTAGGGGTCCTAGCTTCCCCGGCCGATGAGCAGTTCTTC; CDR3aa: CASSLGVLASPADEQFF
d_gene: NA; v_gene: TRBV19; abundance: NA; len: 15; j_gene: TRBJ2-7; CDR3nt: TGTGCCAGTAGTAAACAGGGTCAGGGGCCGTACGAGCAGTACTTC; CDR3aa: CASSKQGQGPYEQYF
d_gene: NA; v_gene: TRBV21-1; abundance: once; len: 14; j_gene: TRBJ2-7; CDR3nt: TGTGCCAGCCCCCCCGGGGGAGTGGCCTACGAGCAGTACTTC; CDR3aa: CASPPGGVAYEQYF
d_gene: NA; v_gene: TRBV2; abundance: NA; len: 15; j_gene: TRBJ1-5; CDR3nt: TGTGCCAGCAGTGGTCGGGATGGAAGCAATCAGCCCCAGCATTTT; CDR3aa: CASSGRDGSNQPQHF
d_gene: TRBD1; v_gene: TRBV15; abundance: NA; len: 13; j_gene: TRBJ2-7; CDR3nt: TGTGCCACCAGCAGAGTACAGGGGGCCGAGCAGTACTTC; CDR3aa: CATSRVQGAEQYF
d_gene: NA; v_gene: TRBV11-3; abundance: NA; len: 15; j_gene: TRBJ2-1; CDR3nt: TGTGCCAGCAGCCCGGTCTCCCCCGGCTACAATGAGCAGTTCTTC; CDR3aa: CASSPVSPGYNEQFF
d_gene: NA; v_gene: TRBV25-1; abundance: NA; len: 14; j_gene: TRBJ1-1; CDR3nt: TGTGCCAGCAGTCATACAGGGTGGGACACTGAAGCTTTCTTT; CDR3aa: CASSHTGWDTEAFF
d_gene: NA; v_gene: TRBV19; abundance: NA; len: 14; j_gene: TRBJ2-1; CDR3nt: TGTGCCAGTAGGTTCGGGACTTCAAACAATGAGCAGTTCTTC; CDR3aa: CASRFGTSNNEQFF
d_gene: NA; v_gene: TRBV11-2; abundance: NA; len: 13; j_gene: TRBJ1-1; CDR3nt: TGTGCCAGCAGCTTAGGTACAGGGTACTCAGCTTTCTTT; CDR3aa: CASSLGTGYSAFF
d_gene: TRBD1; v_gene: TRBV7-2; abundance: once; len: 16; j_gene: TRBJ1-4; CDR3nt: TGTGCCAGCAGCTTTTCCGGGACAGGGGGCGGCCGAAAACTGTTTTTT; CDR3aa: CASSFSGTGGGRKLFF
d_gene: TRBD2; v_gene: TRBV15; abundance: NA; len: 14; j_gene: TRBJ2-7; CDR3nt: TGTGCCACCAGAGCTAGCGGGAGGGCCTACGAGCAGTACTTC; CDR3aa: CATRASGRAYEQYF
d_gene: NA; v_gene: TRBV28; abundance: few; len: 14; j_gene: TRBJ2-2; CDR3nt: TGTGCCAGCAGGGGCGGGGGCTCCCAGTGGGAGCTGTTTTTT; CDR3aa: CASRGGGSQWELFF
d_gene: NA; v_gene: TRBV5-1; abundance: NA; len: 14; j_gene: TRBJ1-1; CDR3nt: TGCGCCAGCAGCTTGACGCCGGGGAACACTGAAGCTTTCTTT; CDR3aa: CASSLTPGNTEAFF
d_gene: NA; v_gene: TRBV2; abundance: NA; len: 16; j_gene: TRBJ1-1; CDR3nt: TGTGCCAGCAGTGAAACCCGACAGAGTATGAACACTGAAGCTTTCTTT; CDR3aa: CASSETRQSMNTEAFF
d_gene: NA; v_gene: TRBV28; abundance: NA; len: 14; j_gene: TRBJ1-5; CDR3nt: TGTGCCAGCATTCCGGGACAAAGGGATCAGCCCCAGCATTTT; CDR3aa: CASIPGQRDQPQHF
d_gene: TRBD1; v_gene: TRBV24-1; abundance: NA; len: 16; j_gene: TRBJ2-7; CDR3nt: TGTGCCACCAGTGTCAAAAGACAGGGGGCGGTCCACGAGCAGTACTTC; CDR3aa: CATSVKRQGAVHEQYF
d_gene: TRBD1; v_gene: TRBV6-5; abundance: NA; len: 15; j_gene: TRBJ1-1; CDR3nt: TGTGCCAGCAGTCCGAGGACAGGTGGAAACACTGAAGCTTTCTTT; CDR3aa: CASSPRTGGNTEAFF
d_gene: NA; v_gene: TRBV7-8; abundance: NA; len: 15; j_gene: TRBJ2-3; CDR3nt: TGTGCCAGCAGCTTAGGTCCGCAATTACAAGATACGCAGTATTTT; CDR3aa: CASSLGPQLQDTQYF
d_gene: TRBD1; v_gene: TRBV5-1; abundance: NA; len: 16; j_gene: TRBJ2-2; CDR3nt: TGCGCCAGCAGCGGATCCGGGACAGGGGTTTACGGGGAGCTGTTTTTT; CDR3aa: CASSGSGTGVYGELFF
d_gene: NA; v_gene: TRBV2; abundance: NA; len: 16; j_gene: TRBJ2-1; CDR3nt: TGTGCCAGCAGTGAAGAGCGGGCGAGCTCCTACAATGAGCAGTTCTTC; CDR3aa: CASSEERASSYNEQFF
d_gene: TRBD2; v_gene: TRBV5-6; abundance: NA; len: 17; j_gene: TRBJ2-1; CDR3nt: TGTGCCAGCAGCTCCTACCGCCCGACTAGCGGGATGAGTGAGCAGTTCTTC; CDR3aa: CASSSYRPTSGMSEQFF
d_gene: TRBD2; v_gene: TRBV2; abundance: NA; len: 13; j_gene: TRBJ2-7; CDR3nt: TGTGCCAGCAGTCCTGAGCGGGAGGGGGAGCAGTACTTC; CDR3aa: CASSPEREGEQYF
d_gene: NA; v_gene: TRBV20-1; abundance: NA; len: 14; j_gene: TRBJ2-1; CDR3nt: TGCAGTGCTAGTAACGGGAGAAACTACAATGAGCAGTTCTTC; CDR3aa: CSASNGRNYNEQFF
d_gene: TRBD1; v_gene: TRBV15; abundance: NA; len: 15; j_gene: TRBJ1-6; CDR3nt: TGTGCCACCAGCAGAGATCGACAGGGGGATTCACCCCTCCACTTT; CDR3aa: CATSRDRQGDSPLHF
d_gene: TRBD2; v_gene: TRBV6-5; abundance: few; len: 14; j_gene: TRBJ2-3; CDR3nt: TGTGCCAGCAGCTCTAGCGGAGGCACAGATACGCAGTATTTT; CDR3aa: CASSSSGGTDTQYF
d_gene: TRBD2; v_gene: TRBV24-1; abundance: NA; len: 16; j_gene: TRBJ2-3; CDR3nt: TGTGCCACCAGTGATAGGCGGGAGGTTCGCACAGATACGCAGTATTTT; CDR3aa: CATSDRREVRTDTQYF
d_gene: TRBD1; v_gene: TRBV7-6; abundance: medium-sized; len: 14; j_gene: TRBJ1-2; CDR3nt: TGTGCCAGCAGCCTGGGACAGGGTGGCGATGGCTACACCTTC; CDR3aa: CASSLGQGGDGYTF
d_gene: NA; v_gene: TRBV7-8; abundance: NA; len: 14; j_gene: TRBJ1-5; CDR3nt: TGTGCCAGCAGCTTAGTAACTGGGGCTCAGCCCCAGCATTTT; CDR3aa: CASSLVTGAQPQHF
d_gene: NA; v_gene: TRBV5-1; abundance: NA; len: 13; j_gene: TRBJ2-7; CDR3nt: TGCGCCAGCAGCTTGGTGGCAGACTACGAGCAGTACTTC; CDR3aa: CASSLVADYEQYF
d_gene: NA; v_gene: TRBV11-3; abundance: NA; len: 15; j_gene: TRBJ2-5; CDR3nt: TGTGCCAGCAGCCCCAGCGGGACATGGTTTGAGACCCAGTACTTC; CDR3aa: CASSPSGTWFETQYF
d_gene: TRBD1; v_gene: TRBV20-1; abundance: NA; len: 18; j_gene: TRBJ1-1; CDR3nt: TGCAGTGCTAGTTCAACCGGACAGGGGGCCAATATGAACACTGAAGCTTTCTTT; CDR3aa: CSASSTGQGANMNTEAFF
d_gene: TRBD2; v_gene: TRBV14; abundance: once; len: 17; j_gene: TRBJ2-1; CDR3nt: TGTGCCAGCAGCGGACTAGCGGGGGGTAGGGTTTACAATGAGCAGTTCTTC; CDR3aa: CASSGLAGGRVYNEQFF
d_gene: TRBD1; v_gene: TRBV19; abundance: NA; len: 14; j_gene: TRBJ2-2; CDR3nt: TGTGCCAGTAGTGCGGGACAGGTCACCGGGGAGCTGTTTTTT; CDR3aa: CASSAGQVTGELFF
d_gene: TRBD2; v_gene: TRBV18; abundance: NA; len: 17; j_gene: TRBJ2-6; CDR3nt: TGTGCCAGCTCACCAGTGTCCGCGGGGGCTGGGGCCAACGTCCTGACTTTC; CDR3aa: CASSPVSAGAGANVLTF
d_gene: NA; v_gene: TRBV7-2; abundance: NA; len: 15; j_gene: TRBJ1-2; CDR3nt: TGTGCCAGCAGCTCGGCAGCGCTATTTAACTATGGCTACACCTTC; CDR3aa: CASSSAALFNYGYTF
d_gene: NA; v_gene: TRBV3-1/TRBV3-2; abundance: NA; len: 16; j_gene: TRBJ1-3; CDR3nt: TGTGCCAGCAGCCAAGTTGGTGGCGGGATTGGAAACACCATATATTTT; CDR3aa: CASSQVGGGIGNTIYF
d_gene: NA; v_gene: TRBV3-1/TRBV3-2; abundance: NA; len: 14; j_gene: TRBJ1-4; CDR3nt: TGTGCCAGCAGCCAAGTCAGGGGTGGGGAAAAACTGTTTTTT; CDR3aa: CASSQVRGGEKLFF
d_gene: NA; v_gene: TRBV7-2; abundance: NA; len: 14; j_gene: TRBJ1-1; CDR3nt: TGTGCCAGCAGCCGTAGCCGGGATGACACTGAAGCTTTCTTT; CDR3aa: CASSRSRDDTEAFF
d_gene: NA; v_gene: TRBV7-8; abundance: many; len: 15; j_gene: TRBJ1-3; CDR3nt: TGTGCCAGCAGCTTAGAATCAGGGGCTGGAAACACCATATATTTT; CDR3aa: CASSLESGAGNTIYF
d_gene: TRBD1; v_gene: TRBV28; abundance: NA; len: 18; j_gene: TRBJ2-7; CDR3nt: TGTGCCAGCAGTTCCCTAACTCCGGGACAGGGGGCCCCTGGTGAGCAGTACTTC; CDR3aa: CASSSLTPGQGAPGEQYF
d_gene: NA; v_gene: TRBV28; abundance: NA; len: 12; j_gene: TRBJ1-5; CDR3nt: TGTGCCAGCAAGTTGGCCAATCAGCCCCAGCATTTT; CDR3aa: CASKLANQPQHF